Given below is one TCR beta chain in context. Its antigen remains unidentified. No base quality values were provided; no much bigger clone lies one nucleotide off. Genomic DNA was isolated from the sorted cells so that the TCRbeta CDR3 region could be sequenced. TCRbeta CDR3 regions were sequenced using the immunoSEQ Assay. Entries here come from immuneACCESS through TCRdb and include only in-frame sequences with V and J called. Some clones fail to appear in such tables; in the studies checked, an unresolved V gene covers under half of the shortfall, and the cause of the remainder is unknown. The sample yields several thousand clones; about four fifths were counted once. Jointly, the top ten make up 15% to 20% of the sample. These data come from a study of OX40 agonist ivuxolimab in advanced cancers. For the study in its entirety: Ivuxolimab was a fully human IgG2 agonistic monoclonal antibody targeting the costimulatory receptor OX40 (CD134). Intravenous ivuxolimab was administered to patients every 2 weeks at six dose levels: 0.01, 0.1, 0.3, 1.5, 3 and 10 mg/kg. Of the roughly 51 dose-escalation patients, hepatocellular carcinoma was present in roughly 19, melanoma in roughly 15, renal cell carcinoma in 9 and head and neck cancer in 9. In the dose-escalation cohort, over 65% of patients were male, and the mean age was approximately 60 years, with a range of roughly 20 to 80. Patients were allowed to have had prior anti-PD-1, anti-PD-L1 or anti-CTLA-4 therapy, and around 43% of the dose-escalation patients had been treated with checkpoint inhibitors. Three dose-escalation patients achieved partial responses, one with hepatocellular carcinoma and two with cutaneous melanoma. Peripheral TCRbeta sequencing was intended to test whether TCR sequence diversity was altered and clonal T-cell expansion was caused by ivuxolimab. The monotherapy dose-escalation portion (N ≈ 52 patients) of the phase I ivuxolimab trial is reported in the paper. On the study overall, not on this receptor specifically: At doses from 0.1 to 3.0 mg/kg, clonal expansion was seen in both CD4+ and CD8+ blood T cells between baseline and week 6. Low levels of normalized T-cell clonal expansion were also shown by some nonresponding patients. Which antigens the clonally expanded peripheral T cells were specific for was not determined. Partial responders in the 0.1-3.0 mg/kg groups had among the lowest normalized peripheral clonal expansion, especially among CD8+ T cells. On average, CD8+ T cells showed more expanded clones than CD4+ T cells after ivuxolimab.

Patients with autoimmune disease history or receiving systemic immunosuppression were excluded from the trial. Peripheral blood for TCR sequencing was collected from all dose cohorts at baseline, on cycle 4 day 1, and on cycle 7 day 1. The samples were taken from a phase I, first-in-human, multicenter, open-label dose-escalation trial of ivuxolimab. Adults with locally advanced or metastatic melanoma, renal cell, hepatocellular, or head and neck squamous cell carcinoma were enrolled in the trial. Before TCR sequencing, CD4+ T cells and CD8+ T cells from peripheral blood were sorted into separate populations. Source: CD4+ or CD8+ T cells sorted from blood, taken in a trial of the OX40 agonist ivuxolimab. The receptor's source is an adult with an advanced solid tumor such as melanoma, head and neck, liver or kidney cancer.

The DNA sequence is as follows: TGTGCCAGCAGCCCGGTTAGCGGGGGGAACACCGGGGAGCTGTTTTTT. This sequence encodes CASSPVSGGNTGELFF. This chain joins TRBV7-9 to TRBJ2-2; a stretch of 9 junction bases matches TRBD2. V is pruned by 5 bases and J by 1 base, leaving 5 bases of the junction without a gene match. The CDR1 and CDR2 encoded by the germline V gene (reference sequence) are SEHNR and FQNEAQ. The CDR3 contains 16 residues, cysteine and phenylalanine counted. Only CDR3 DNA is held: 48 bases, read in frame from base 1.